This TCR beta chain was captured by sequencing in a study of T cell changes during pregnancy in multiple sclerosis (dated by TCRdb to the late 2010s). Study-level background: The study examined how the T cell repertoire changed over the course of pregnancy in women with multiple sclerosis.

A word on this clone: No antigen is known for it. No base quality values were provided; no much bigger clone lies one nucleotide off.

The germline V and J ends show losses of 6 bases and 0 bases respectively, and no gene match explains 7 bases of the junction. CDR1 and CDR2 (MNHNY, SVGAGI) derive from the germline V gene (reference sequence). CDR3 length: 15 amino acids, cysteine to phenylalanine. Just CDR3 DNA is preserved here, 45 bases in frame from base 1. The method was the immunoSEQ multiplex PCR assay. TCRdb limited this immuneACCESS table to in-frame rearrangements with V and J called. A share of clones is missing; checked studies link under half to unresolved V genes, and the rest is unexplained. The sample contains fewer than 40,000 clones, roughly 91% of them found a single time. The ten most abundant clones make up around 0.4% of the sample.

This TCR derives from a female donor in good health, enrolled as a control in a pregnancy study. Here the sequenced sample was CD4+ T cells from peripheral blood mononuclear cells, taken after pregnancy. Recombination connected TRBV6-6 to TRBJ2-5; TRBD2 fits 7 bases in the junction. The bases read TGTGCCAGCAGCCGTTCCCTAGCGGACCAAGAGACCCAGTACTTC. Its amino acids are CASSRSLADQETQYF.